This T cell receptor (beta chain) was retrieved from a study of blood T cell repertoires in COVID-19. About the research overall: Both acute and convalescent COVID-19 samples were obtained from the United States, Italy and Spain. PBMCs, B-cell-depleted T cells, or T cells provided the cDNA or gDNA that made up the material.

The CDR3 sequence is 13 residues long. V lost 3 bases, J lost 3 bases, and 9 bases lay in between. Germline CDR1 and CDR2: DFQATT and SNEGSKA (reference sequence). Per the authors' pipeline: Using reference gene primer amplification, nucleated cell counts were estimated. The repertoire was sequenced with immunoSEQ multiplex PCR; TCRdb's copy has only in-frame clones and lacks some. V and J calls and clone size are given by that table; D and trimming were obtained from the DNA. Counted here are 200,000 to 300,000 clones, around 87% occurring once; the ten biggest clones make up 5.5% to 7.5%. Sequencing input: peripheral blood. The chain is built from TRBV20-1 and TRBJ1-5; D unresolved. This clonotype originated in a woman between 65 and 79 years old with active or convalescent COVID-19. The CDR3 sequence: CSASRQDNQPQHF. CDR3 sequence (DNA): TGCAGTGCTAGTCGGCAGGACAATCAGCCCCAGCATTTT.